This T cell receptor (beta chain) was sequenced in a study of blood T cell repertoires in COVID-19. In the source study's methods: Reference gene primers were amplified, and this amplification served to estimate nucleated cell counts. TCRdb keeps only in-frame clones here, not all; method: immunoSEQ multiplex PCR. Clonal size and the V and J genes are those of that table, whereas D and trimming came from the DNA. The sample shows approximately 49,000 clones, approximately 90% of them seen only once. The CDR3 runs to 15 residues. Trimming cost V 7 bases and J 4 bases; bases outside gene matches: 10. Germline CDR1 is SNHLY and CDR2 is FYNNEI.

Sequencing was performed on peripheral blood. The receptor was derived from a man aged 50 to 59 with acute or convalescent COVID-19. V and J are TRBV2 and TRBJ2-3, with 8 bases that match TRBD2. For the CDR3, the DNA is TGTGCCAGCAAATTTAGAGCGGGAGAGGCAGATACGCAGTATTTT. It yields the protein CASKFRAGEADTQYF.